The source of this T cell receptor beta chain is a study of blood T cell repertoires in COVID-19. Study in general: Spain, Italy and the United States supplied samples that represented acute and convalescent COVID-19.

Assay used: immunoSEQ multiplex PCR; TCRdb lists only in-frame clones, some missing. The repertoire has a few hundred thousand clones, around 89% of them found once; the top ten carry approximately 2%. The CDR3 extends over 19 amino acids. With 2 bases clipped from V and 0 bases from J, the junction kept 9 bases outside the gene matches. CDR1 and CDR2 (germline): MDHEN, SYDVKM. The source of this sequence is a woman aged 55-75 years in a cohort exposed to, infected with or recovered from COVID-19 (not recorded which). The chain employs TRBV28 and TRBJ1-5; 11 bases align to TRBD1. Specimen: PBMCs or T cells enriched from blood (not recorded which). The CDR3 here is CASSLPPGQGGYSNQPQHF. As DNA, the CDR3 is TGTGCCAGCAGTTTACCCCCGGGACAGGGGGGTTATAGCAATCAGCCCCAGCATTTT.